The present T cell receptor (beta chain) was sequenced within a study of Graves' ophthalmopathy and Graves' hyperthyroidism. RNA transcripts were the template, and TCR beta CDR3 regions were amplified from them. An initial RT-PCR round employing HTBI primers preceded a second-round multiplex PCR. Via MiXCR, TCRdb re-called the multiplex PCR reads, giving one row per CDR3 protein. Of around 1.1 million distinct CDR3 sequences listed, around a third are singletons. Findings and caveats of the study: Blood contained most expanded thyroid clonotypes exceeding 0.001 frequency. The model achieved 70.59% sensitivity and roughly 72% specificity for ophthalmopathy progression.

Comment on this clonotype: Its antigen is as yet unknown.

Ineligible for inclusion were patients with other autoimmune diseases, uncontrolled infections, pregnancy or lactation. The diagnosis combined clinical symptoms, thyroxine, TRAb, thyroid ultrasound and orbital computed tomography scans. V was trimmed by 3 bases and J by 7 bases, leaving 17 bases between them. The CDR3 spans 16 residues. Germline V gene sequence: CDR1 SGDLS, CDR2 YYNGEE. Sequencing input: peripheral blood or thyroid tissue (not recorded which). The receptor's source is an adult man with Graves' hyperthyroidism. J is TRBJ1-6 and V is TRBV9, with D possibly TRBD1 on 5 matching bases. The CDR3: CASSERPGLMNSPLHF. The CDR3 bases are TGTGCCAGCAGCGAGCGACCGGGACTGATGAATTCACCCCTCCACTTT.